This T cell receptor beta chain was recovered during a study of control samples from healthy donors and cancer patients. Repertoires were generated with immunoSEQ multiplex PCR, while TCRdb's copy carries only in-frame clones and drops some. In the table there are 100,000 to 150,000 clones, roughly 92% of which are singletons. Germline CDR1 is SGHAT and CDR2 is FQNNGV. The V end lost 5 bases, the J end lost 10 bases, and 13 bases lay between the germline ends. This CDR3 has 12 residues. Material for sequencing was PBMCs. This sequence was found in an elderly man with head and neck cancer. The chain is built from TRBV11-2 and TRBJ2-3; tentatively, D is TRBD2 (5 bases). The CDR3 spells CASSPYGDAQYF. Here the CDR3 DNA reads TGTGCCAGCAGCCCCTACGGGGATGCGCAGTATTTT.